The 20 T cell receptor beta chains in this list originate from one sample, sequenced in a study of OX40 agonist ivuxolimab in advanced cancers. The repertoire was sequenced with immunoSEQ multiplex PCR; TCRdb's copy has only in-frame clones and lacks some. The sample shows tens of thousands of clones, more than 65% of them seen only once. The sequencing here drew on CD4+ or CD8+ T cells sorted from blood, taken in a trial of the OX40 agonist ivuxolimab. The receptors shown here come from an adult with an advanced solid tumor such as melanoma, head and neck, liver or kidney cancer.

This chain links TRBV5-1 with TRBJ1-4, with D possibly being TRBD1 (6 bases). CDR1 is SGHRS, CDR2 YFSETQ, per germline. This CDR3 has 15 amino acids. Trimming shortened V by 2 bases and J by 5 bases, and 13 bases separated the two germline ends. CDR3 bases: TGCGCCAGCAGCTTAGGAGGACAGTACAATGAAAAACTGTTTTTT. It is translated as CASSLGGQYNEKLFF.

The CDR3 reads CASSLDRTTDTQYF. The CDR3 region has the DNA TGTGCCAGCAGCTTGGACAGAACCACAGATACGCAGTATTTT. The rearrangement links TRBV5-4 to TRBJ2-3, with unresolved D. In germline, CDR1 is SGHNT, CDR2 YYREEE (reference sequence). This CDR3 comprises 14 residues. The V and J ends lost 0 bases and 2 bases respectively, with 7 bases between them.

The genes are TRBV6-4 and TRBJ1-5; D remains unclear. Germline V CDR1 and CDR2: MRHNA, SNTAGT. The CDR3 extends over 15 amino acids. V was trimmed by 5 bases and J by 3 bases, leaving 14 bases between them. As DNA, the CDR3 is TGTGCCAGCAGTAGGGCCCGAGGCTACAATCAGCCCCAGCATTTT. It encodes CASSRARGYNQPQHF.

This sequence joins TRBV6-5 and TRBJ2-5, with D unclear. Germline loops: CDR1 MNHEY, CDR2 SVGAGI. This CDR3 contains 10 residues. Trimming stripped 6 bases from V and 1 base from J, with 0 bases between. CDR3 residues: CASSQETQYF. CDR3 nucleotide sequence: TGTGCCAGCAGCCAAGAGACCCAGTACTTC.

The CDR3 DNA follows: TGTGCCAGCAGCCTAGAGGGAGGGATCACAGATACGCAGTATTTT. This codes for CASSLEGGITDTQYF. The gene calls are TRBV9 and TRBJ2-3, with 7 bases fitting TRBD2. The J segment lost 2 bases and the V segment lost 4 bases, leaving 7 bases of the junction unmatched. Germline V CDR1 and CDR2: SGDLS, YYNGEE. CDR3 size: 15 residues.

In nucleotides, the CDR3 is TGTGCCAGCAGGGGAGATAACACCGGGGAGCTGTTTTTT. It codes for CASRGDNTGELFF. The V gene is TRBV2, the J gene TRBJ2-2; D is perhaps TRBD2 (5 bases). Germline V gene lookup returns CDR1 SNHLY and CDR2 FYNNEI. There are 13 residues in the CDR3. V lost 6 bases and J 2 bases, leaving 7 bases between the germline ends.

This clone was observed a single time. The genes are TRBV7-2 and TRBJ1-1; TRBD1 might be the D (6 bases). V was cut by 3 bases and J by 3 bases, with 26 bases left in between. Germline CDR1 SGHTA, CDR2 FQGNSA. This CDR3 spans 19 amino acids. CDR3 residues: CASSFRRGAPWREDTEAFF. The CDR3 nucleotides are TGTGCCAGCAGCTTTCGGAGGGGGGCGCCCTGGCGGGAAGACACTGAAGCTTTCTTT.

V usage is TRBV11-3 and J usage is TRBJ2-2, with a tentative D call TRBD2 (6 bases). CDR1 is SGHNT and CDR2 is YENEEA in the germline V gene. The CDR3 runs 17 residues. The germline V and J ends were trimmed by 1 base and 2 bases, with 14 bases remaining between them. Here the CDR3 DNA reads TGTGCCAGCAGCTTAGTTGTGGGGGGACCCAACACCGGGGAGCTGTTTTTT. Translation gives CASSLVVGGPNTGELFF.

The chain is built from TRBV2 and TRBJ1-1; D not resolved. Trimming left V 2 bases short and J 5 bases short, with 9 bases between. This CDR3 comprises 13 residues. Germline-derived CDR1 and CDR2 are SNHLY and FYNNEI. The CDR3 spells CASSEYGGTEAFF. CDR3 coding DNA: TGTGCCAGCAGTGAATACGGCGGAACTGAAGCTTTCTTT.

This sequence joins TRBV5-1 and TRBJ1-2; 8 bases are a match to TRBD1. After removal of 2 bases from V and 4 bases from J, the junction contained 7 bases not matched to a gene. Germline lookup yields CDR1 SGHRS and CDR2 YFSETQ. CDR3 length: 15 amino acids. The CDR3 DNA follows: TGCGCCAGCAGCTTAAACCCAGGACAGGGCTATGGCTACACCTTC. Protein: CASSLNPGQGYGYTF.

This clone was seen only a few times. J is TRBJ2-1 and V is TRBV28; 10 nucleotides match TRBD1. Trimming removed 6 bases from V and 1 base from J; junction bases left unmatched: 3. This CDR3 is 15 amino acids long. Germline assignment: CDR1 MDHEN and CDR2 SYDVKM. Here the CDR3 reads CASRPGQGSYNEQFF. In DNA, the CDR3 is TGTGCCAGCAGGCCGGGACAGGGGTCCTACAATGAGCAGTTCTTC. The variable domain in full, completed from reference TRBV28 and TRBJ2-1, reads DVKVTQSSRYLVKRTGEKVFLECVQDMDHENMFWYRQDPGLGLRLIYFSYDVKMKEKGDIPEGYSVSREKKERFSLILESASTNQTSMYLCASRPGQGSYNEQFFGPGTRLTVL.

The CDR3 loop is CASSEGTSGGTYNEQFF. CDR3 DNA sequence: TGTGCCAGCAGTGAAGGGACTAGCGGGGGCACCTACAATGAGCAGTTCTTC. This chain connects TRBV6-4 to TRBJ2-1, with 14 nucleotides matching TRBD2. V dropped 3 bases and J dropped 2; count of bases not matched to a gene: 3. This CDR3 has 17 amino acids. The germline V gene has CDR1 MRHNA and CDR2 SNTAGT.

Details on this clone: At one boundary the junction diverges from the germline segment, which might be a read error. The chain combines TRBV5-3 with TRBJ2-5; the D gene is possibly TRBD1 (6 bases). TRBV5-3 is classed as an ORF, of uncertain function. The CDR3 has 13 residues. In DNA, the CDR3 is TGTGCCAGCAGCTTGGAACAGGGTTGGTCCCAGTACTTC. Protein product: CASSLEQGWSQYF.

This rearrangement joins TRBV6-5 to TRBJ2-7; maybe TRBD1 (6 bases). CDR3 size: 13 residues. Germline values: CDR1 MNHEY, CDR2 SVGAGI. Deletions cut 7 bases from V and 2 bases from J, with 12 bases between. CDR3 loop: CASTPGQTYEQYF. CDR3 DNA: TGTGCCAGCACCCCCGGACAGACCTACGAGCAGTACTTC.

The gene calls are TRBV20-1 and TRBJ2-1, with unresolved D. The ends were cut back, 5 bases at V and 5 bases at J, with 7 bases in the middle. CDR1 is DFQATT and CDR2 is SNEGSKA in the germline V gene (reference sequence). This CDR3 spans 11 amino acids. As DNA, the CDR3 is TGCAGTGCTCGGCGCGACAATGAGCAGTTCTTC. Its translation: CSARRDNEQFF.

In this sample, this clone turned up a few times. The rearrangement links TRBV18 to TRBJ2-5; D ambiguous. This CDR3 has 13 amino acids. CDR1 and CDR2 from the germline V gene are KGHSH and LQKENI. The V and J ends lost 3 bases and 4 bases respectively, with 9 bases between them. The CDR3 DNA reads as TGTGCCAGCTCACCTTGGACGAGAGAGACCCAGTACTTC. Its translation is CASSPWTRETQYF.

V usage is TRBV6-6 and J usage is TRBJ1-3; 8 positions agree with TRBD1. V was pared by 5 bases and J by 0 bases, with 0 bases of the junction left unmatched. Germline assignment: CDR1 MNHNY and CDR2 SVGAGI (reference sequence). The CDR3 loop spans 14 amino acids. Here the CDR3 DNA reads TGTGCCAGCAGTACAGGGGGCTCTGGAAACACCATATATTTT. Translation gives CASSTGGSGNTIYF.

This clone has just one count. This rearrangement joins TRBV2 to TRBJ2-2; the match to TRBD1 covers 11 bases. The V gene end was trimmed by 7 bases and the J gene end by 3 bases; junction bases not matched to a gene: 4. Looked up from germline, CDR1 is SNHLY and CDR2 is FYNNEI. The CDR3 is 15 residues long. The CDR3 DNA sequence: TGTGCCAGCAAGCGGGACAGGGGGTACACCGGGGAGCTGTTTTTT. Translating it yields CASKRDRGYTGELFF.

V gene TRBV19 combines with J gene TRBJ1-2; 7 nucleotides agree with TRBD1. This CDR3 has 14 residues. J gave up 3 bases and V 6 bases, and 7 bases lay outside the gene matches. The germline V gene has CDR1 LNHDA and CDR2 SQIVND (reference sequence). CDR3 bases: TGTGCCAGTAGCAACACAGGGGTGGACTATGGCTACACCTTC. Amino acids: CASSNTGVDYGYTF.

This sequence joins TRBV11-3 and TRBJ2-2; D perhaps matches TRBD2 (7 bases). This CDR3 is built from 14 residues. Germline assignment: CDR1 SGHNT and CDR2 YENEEA. Between the trimmed V and J ends, which lost 2 bases and 5 bases, there was a span of 9 bases. The DNA of the CDR3 is TGTGCCAGCAGCTTACGGGGGGCAACCGGGGAGCTGTTTTTT. This gives the protein CASSLRGATGELFF.